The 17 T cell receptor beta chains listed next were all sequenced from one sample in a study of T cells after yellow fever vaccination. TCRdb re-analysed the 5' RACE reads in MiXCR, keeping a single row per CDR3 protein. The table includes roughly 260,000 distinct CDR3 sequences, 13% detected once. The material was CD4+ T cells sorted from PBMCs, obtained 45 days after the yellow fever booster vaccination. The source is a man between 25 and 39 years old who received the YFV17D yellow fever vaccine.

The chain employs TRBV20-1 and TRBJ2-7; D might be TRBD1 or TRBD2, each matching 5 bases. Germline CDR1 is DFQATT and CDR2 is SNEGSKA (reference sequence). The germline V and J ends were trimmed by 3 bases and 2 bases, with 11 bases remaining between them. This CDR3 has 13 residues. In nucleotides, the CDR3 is TGCAGTGCTAGTTTGGGACCGACCTACGAGCAGTACTTC. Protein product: CSASLGPTYEQYF.

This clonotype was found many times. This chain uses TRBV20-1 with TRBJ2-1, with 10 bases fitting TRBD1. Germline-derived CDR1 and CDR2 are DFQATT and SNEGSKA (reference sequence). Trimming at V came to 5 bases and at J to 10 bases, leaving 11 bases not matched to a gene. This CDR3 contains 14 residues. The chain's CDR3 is CSAEDRGHRWEQFF. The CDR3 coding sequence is TGCAGTGCTGAAGACAGGGGGCATAGATGGGAGCAGTTCTTC.

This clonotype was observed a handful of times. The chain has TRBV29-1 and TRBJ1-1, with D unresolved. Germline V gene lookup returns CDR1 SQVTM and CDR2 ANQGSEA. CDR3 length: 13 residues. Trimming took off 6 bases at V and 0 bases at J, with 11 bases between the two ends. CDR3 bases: TGCAGCGTAACGAACAGCATGAACACTGAAGCTTTCTTT. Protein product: CSVTNSMNTEAFF.

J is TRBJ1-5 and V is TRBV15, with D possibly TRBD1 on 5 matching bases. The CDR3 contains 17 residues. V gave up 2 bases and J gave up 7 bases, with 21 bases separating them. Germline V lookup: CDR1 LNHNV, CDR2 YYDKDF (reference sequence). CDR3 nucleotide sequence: TGTGCCACCAGCAGACGAATGGGACCTCCCGGGTGGCAGCCCCAGCATTTT. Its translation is CATSRRMGPPGWQPQHF.

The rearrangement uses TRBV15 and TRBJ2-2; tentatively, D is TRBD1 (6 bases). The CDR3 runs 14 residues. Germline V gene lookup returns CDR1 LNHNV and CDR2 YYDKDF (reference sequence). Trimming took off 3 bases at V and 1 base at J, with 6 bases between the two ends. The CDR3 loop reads CATSRDRNTGELFF. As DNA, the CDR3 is TGTGCCACCAGCAGGGACAGGAACACCGGGGAGCTGTTTTTT.

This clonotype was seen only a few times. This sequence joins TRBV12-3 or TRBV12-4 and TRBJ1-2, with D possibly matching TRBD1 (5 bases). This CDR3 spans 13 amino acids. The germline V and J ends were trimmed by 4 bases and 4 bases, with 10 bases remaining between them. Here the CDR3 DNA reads TGTGCCAGCAGTTCGGGGGAGGTCTATGGCTACACCTTC. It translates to CASSSGEVYGYTF.

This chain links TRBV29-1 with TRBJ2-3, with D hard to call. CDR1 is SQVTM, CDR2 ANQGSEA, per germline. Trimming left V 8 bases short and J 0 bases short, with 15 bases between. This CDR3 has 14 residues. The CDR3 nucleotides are TGCAGCTCCTCGTCCCCCATTAGCACAGATACGCAGTATTTT. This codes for CSSSSPISTDTQYF.

The CDR3 region is CASSLGGLGEKQFF. The CDR3 DNA reads TGTGCCAGCAGCTTAGGGGGACTAGGGGAAAAGCAGTTCTTC. The rearrangement uses TRBV11-3 and TRBJ2-1; TRBD2 aligns across 8 bases. From germline, CDR1 is SGHNT and CDR2 YENEEA. Trimming cost V 1 base and J 11 bases; bases outside gene matches: 7. This CDR3 is 14 amino acids long.

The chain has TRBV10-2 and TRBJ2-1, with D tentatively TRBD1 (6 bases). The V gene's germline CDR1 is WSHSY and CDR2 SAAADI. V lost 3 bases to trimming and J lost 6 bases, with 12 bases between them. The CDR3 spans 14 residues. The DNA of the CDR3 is TGCGCCAGCAGTGAATTGGGGGCACTCAATGAGCAGTTCTTC. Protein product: CASSELGALNEQFF.

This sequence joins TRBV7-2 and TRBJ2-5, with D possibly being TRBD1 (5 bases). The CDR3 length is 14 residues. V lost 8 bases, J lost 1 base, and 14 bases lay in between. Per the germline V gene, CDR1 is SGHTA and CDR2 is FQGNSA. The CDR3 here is CASGPSGAQETQYF. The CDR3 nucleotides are TGTGCCAGCGGTCCTAGTGGGGCCCAAGAGACCCAGTACTTC.

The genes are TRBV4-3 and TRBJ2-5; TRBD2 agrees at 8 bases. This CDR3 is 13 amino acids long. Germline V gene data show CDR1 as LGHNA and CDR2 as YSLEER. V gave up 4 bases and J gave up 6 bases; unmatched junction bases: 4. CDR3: CASSPGGGKTQYF. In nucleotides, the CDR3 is TGCGCCAGCAGCCCGGGGGGGGGAAAGACCCAGTACTTC.

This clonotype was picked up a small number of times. CDR3 nucleotides: TGCAGCGCTTGGACAGGGGGGGTGGCCGGGGAGCTGTTTTTT. Its translation: CSAWTGGVAGELFF. The genes are TRBV29-1 and TRBJ2-2; 10 nucleotides line up with TRBD1. The CDR3 extends over 14 amino acids. With 7 bases clipped from V and 6 bases from J, the junction kept 8 bases outside the gene matches. Germline V lookup: CDR1 SQVTM, CDR2 ANQGSEA.

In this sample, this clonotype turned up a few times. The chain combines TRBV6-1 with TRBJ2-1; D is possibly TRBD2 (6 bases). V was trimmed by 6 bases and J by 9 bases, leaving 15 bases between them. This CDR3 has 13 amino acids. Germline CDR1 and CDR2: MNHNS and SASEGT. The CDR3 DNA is TGTGCCAGCAGAACGACTAGTAAGGTTGAGCAGTTCTTC. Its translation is CASRTTSKVEQFF.

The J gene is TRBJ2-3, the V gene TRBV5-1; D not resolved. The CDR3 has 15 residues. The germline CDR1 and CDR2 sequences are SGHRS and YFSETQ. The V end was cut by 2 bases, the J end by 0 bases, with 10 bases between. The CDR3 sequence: CASSLLMSSTDTQYF. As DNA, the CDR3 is TGCGCCAGCAGCTTACTTATGTCTAGCACAGATACGCAGTATTTT.

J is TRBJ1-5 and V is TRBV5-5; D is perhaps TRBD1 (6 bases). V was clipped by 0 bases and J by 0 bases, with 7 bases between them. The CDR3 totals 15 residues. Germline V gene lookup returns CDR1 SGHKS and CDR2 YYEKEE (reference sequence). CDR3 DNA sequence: TGTGCCAGCAGCTTGGGCAGGGGTAGCAATCAGCCCCAGCATTTT. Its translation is CASSLGRGSNQPQHF.

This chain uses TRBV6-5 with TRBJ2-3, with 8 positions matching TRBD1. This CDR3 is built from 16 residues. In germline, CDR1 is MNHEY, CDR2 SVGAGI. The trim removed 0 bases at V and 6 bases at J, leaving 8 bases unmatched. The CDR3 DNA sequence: TGTGCCAGCAGTTACTCAACAGGGGGTGGCCGTGATACGCAGTATTTT. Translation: CASSYSTGGGRDTQYF.

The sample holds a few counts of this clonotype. As DNA, the CDR3 is TGTGCCAGCAAGGCCAGGGGGCTCGTATCAGAGACCCAGTACTTC. It translates to CASKARGLVSETQYF. The rearrangement uses TRBV2 and TRBJ2-5, with 8 bases matching TRBD1. From germline, CDR1 is SNHLY and CDR2 FYNNEI. V shed 7 bases, J shed 4 bases, and the junction held 11 bases outside the gene matches. CDR3 size: 15 residues.